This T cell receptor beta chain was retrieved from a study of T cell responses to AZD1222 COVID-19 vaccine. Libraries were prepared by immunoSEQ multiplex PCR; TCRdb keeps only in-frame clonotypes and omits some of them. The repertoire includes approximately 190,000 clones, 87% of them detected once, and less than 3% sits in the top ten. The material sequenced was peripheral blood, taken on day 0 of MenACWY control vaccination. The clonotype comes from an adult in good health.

CDR3 amino acids: CASSILGLAGGRLEYF. The CDR3 nucleotides are TGTGCCAGCAGTATCCTGGGACTAGCGGGGGGTCGTCTGGAGTACTTC. The chain is built from TRBV27 and TRBJ2-7, with 15 bases lining up with TRBD2. This CDR3 has 16 residues. The germline gives CDR1 MNHEY, CDR2 SMNVEV (reference sequence). V lost 5 bases, J lost 11 bases, and 13 bases stayed unmatched.